This T cell receptor (beta chain) stems from a study of T-cell reconstitution after alpha-beta-depleted transplantation in children. For TCRbeta, the library was prepared with unique molecular identifiers. Each CDR3 protein gets one entry after TCRdb re-called the PCR reads with MiXCR. In the table there are roughly 300,000 distinct CDR3 sequences, 10% of which are singletons. The germline gives CDR1 MNHEY, CDR2 SMNVEV (reference sequence). The CDR3 spans 15 residues. Trimming shortened V by 2 bases and J by 0 bases, and 9 bases separated the two germline ends. The starting material was PBMCs from the stem cell graft donor, obtained from the stem cell graft. The sequence derives from a human donor who donated a stem cell graft to a child with acute lymphoblastic leukemia. The J gene is TRBJ2-3, the V gene TRBV27, with D uncertain. The CDR3, as DNA: TGTGCCAGCAGTTTAACTTTGACCAGCACAGATACGCAGTATTTT. Its protein product is CASSLTLTSTDTQYF.